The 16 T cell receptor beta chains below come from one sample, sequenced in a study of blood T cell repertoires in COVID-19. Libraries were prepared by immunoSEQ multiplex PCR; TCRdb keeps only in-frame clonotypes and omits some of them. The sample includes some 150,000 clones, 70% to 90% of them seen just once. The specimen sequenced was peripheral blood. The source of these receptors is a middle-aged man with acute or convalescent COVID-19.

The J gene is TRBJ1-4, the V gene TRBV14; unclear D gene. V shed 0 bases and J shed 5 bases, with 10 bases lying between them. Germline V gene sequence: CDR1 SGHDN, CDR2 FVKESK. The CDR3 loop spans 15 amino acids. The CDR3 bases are TGTGCCAGCAGCCAAGAACCCACGAGAAATGAAAAACTGTTTTTT. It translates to CASSQEPTRNEKLFF.

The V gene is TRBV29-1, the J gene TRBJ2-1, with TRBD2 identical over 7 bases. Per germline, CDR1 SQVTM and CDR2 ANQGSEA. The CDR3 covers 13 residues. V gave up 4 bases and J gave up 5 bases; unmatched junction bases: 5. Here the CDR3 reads CSVGTSGNNEQFF. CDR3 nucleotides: TGCAGCGTTGGGACTAGTGGAAACAATGAGCAGTTCTTC.

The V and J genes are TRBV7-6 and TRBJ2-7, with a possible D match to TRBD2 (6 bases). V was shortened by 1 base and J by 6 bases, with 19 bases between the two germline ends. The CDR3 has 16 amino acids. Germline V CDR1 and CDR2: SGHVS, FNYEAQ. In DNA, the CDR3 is TGTGCCAGCAGCTTAGTTCTACGGGGGACCTCCGGCGAGCAGTACTTC. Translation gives CASSLVLRGTSGEQYF.

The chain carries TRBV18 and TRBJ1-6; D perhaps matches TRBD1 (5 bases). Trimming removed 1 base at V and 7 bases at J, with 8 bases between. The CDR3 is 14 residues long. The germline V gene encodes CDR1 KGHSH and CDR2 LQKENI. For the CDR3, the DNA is TGTGCCAGCTCACCACAGGGGTGGAATTCACCCCTCCACTTT. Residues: CASSPQGWNSPLHF.

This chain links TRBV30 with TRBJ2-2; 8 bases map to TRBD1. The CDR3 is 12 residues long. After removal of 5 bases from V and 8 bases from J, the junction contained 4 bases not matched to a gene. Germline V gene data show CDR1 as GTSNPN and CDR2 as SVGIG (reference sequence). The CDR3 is CAWDDRGGELFF. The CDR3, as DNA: TGTGCCTGGGATGACAGGGGAGGGGAGCTGTTTTTT.

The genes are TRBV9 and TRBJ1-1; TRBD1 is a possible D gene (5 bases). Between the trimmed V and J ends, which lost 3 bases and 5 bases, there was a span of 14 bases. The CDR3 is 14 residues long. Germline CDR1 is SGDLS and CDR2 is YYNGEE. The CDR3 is CASSADPGVTEAFF. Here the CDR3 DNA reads TGTGCCAGCAGCGCCGACCCGGGGGTGACTGAAGCTTTCTTT.

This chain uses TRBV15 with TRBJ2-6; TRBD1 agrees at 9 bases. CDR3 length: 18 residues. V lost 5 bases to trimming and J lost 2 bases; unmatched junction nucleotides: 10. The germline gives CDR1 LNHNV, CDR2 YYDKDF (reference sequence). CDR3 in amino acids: CATSPQGGQGPGANVLTF. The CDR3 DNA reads TGTGCCACCAGCCCCCAGGGGGGACAGGGTCCTGGGGCCAACGTCCTGACTTTC.

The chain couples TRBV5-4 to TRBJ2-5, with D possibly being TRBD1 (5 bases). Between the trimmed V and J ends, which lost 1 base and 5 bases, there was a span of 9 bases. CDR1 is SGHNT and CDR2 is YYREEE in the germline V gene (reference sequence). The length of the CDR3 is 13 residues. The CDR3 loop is CASSLQGSETQYF. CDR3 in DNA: TGTGCCAGCAGCTTGCAGGGTTCCGAGACCCAGTACTTC.

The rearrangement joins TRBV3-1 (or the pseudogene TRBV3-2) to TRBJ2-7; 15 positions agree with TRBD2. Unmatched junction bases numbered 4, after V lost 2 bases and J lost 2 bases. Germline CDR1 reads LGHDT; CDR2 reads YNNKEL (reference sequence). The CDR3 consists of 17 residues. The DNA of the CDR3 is TGTGCCAGCAGCCAAAGGACTAGCGGGGGGGGGACCTACGAGCAGTACTTC. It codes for CASSQRTSGGGTYEQYF.

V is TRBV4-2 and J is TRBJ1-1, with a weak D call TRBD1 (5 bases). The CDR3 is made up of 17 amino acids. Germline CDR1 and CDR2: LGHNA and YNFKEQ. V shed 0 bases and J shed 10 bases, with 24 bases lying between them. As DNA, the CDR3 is TGTGCCAGCAGCCAAGACAAGGAGTCAGGCGGGAGGGGACGAGCTTTCTTT. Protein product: CASSQDKESGGRGRAFF.

The CDR3 protein is CASSLVFGESQPQHF. CDR3 in DNA: TGTGCCAGCAGTTTGGTCTTCGGGGAAAGTCAGCCCCAGCATTTT. The rearrangement links TRBV27 to TRBJ1-5; D unclear. CDR1 is MNHEY, CDR2 SMNVEV, per germline (reference sequence). CDR3 length: 15 residues. V was trimmed by 3 bases and J by 6 bases, leaving 15 bases between them.

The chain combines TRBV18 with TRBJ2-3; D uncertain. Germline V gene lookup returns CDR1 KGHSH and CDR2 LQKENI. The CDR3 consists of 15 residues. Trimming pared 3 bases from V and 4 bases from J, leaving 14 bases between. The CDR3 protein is CASSPLPVPADTQYF. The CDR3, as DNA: TGTGCCAGCTCACCCCTTCCCGTTCCTGCAGATACGCAGTATTTT.

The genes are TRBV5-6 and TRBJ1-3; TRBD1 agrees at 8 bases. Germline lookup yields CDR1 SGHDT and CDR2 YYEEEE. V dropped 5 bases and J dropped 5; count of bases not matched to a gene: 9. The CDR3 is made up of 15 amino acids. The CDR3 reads CASSSPGQARNTIYF. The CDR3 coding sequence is TGTGCCAGCAGTTCTCCGGGACAGGCGAGAAACACCATATATTTT.

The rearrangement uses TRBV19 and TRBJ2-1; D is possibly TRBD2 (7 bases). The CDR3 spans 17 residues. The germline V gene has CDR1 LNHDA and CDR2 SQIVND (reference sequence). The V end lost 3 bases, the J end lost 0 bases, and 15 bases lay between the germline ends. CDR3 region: CASSIPRGASSYNEQFF. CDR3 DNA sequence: TGTGCCAGTAGTATCCCCCGGGGGGCGAGCTCCTACAATGAGCAGTTCTTC.

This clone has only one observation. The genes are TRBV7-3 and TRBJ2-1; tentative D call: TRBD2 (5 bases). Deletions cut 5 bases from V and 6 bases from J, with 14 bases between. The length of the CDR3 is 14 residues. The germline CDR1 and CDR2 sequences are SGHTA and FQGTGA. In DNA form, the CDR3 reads TGTGCCAGCAGCCCACGGACGGGGAGCAATGAGCAGTTCTTC. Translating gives CASSPRTGSNEQFF. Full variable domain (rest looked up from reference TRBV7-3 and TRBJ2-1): GAGVSQTPSNKVTEKGKYVELRCDPISGHTALYWYRQSLGQGPEFLIYFQGTGAADDSGLPNDRFFAVRPEGSVSTLKIQRTERGDSAVYLCASSPRTGSNEQFFGPGTRLTVL.

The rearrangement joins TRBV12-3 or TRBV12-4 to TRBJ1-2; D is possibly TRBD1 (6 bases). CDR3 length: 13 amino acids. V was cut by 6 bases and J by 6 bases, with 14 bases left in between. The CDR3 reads CASSLGQGHGYTF. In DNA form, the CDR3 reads TGTGCCAGCAGCCTGGGACAAGGCCATGGCTACACCTTC.